These 9 T cell receptor beta chains share one sample of origin, sequenced in a study of low-dose radiotherapy and immunotherapy resistance in tumors. Primers targeting TRAV and TRBV primed first-strand cDNA, covering alpha and beta chains. PCR amplification of the TCRs was performed with Phusion for approximately 20 PCR cycles, and it relied on a constant-region primer together with a V-primer adapter. TCRdb itself ran the reads through MiXCR, one entry per CDR3 protein. This table has roughly 6,300 distinct CDR3 sequences, roughly 85% appearing once. The receptors derive from a human donor with advanced metastatic prostate, ovarian, gallbladder or colorectal cancer (not recorded which). This table probably holds off-target reads from a library built for another chain.

Only one count was recorded for this clonotype. This chain uses TRBV3-1 with TRBJ2-7; D ambiguous. The V end lost 3 bases, the J end lost 5 bases, and 11 bases lay between the germline ends. The CDR3 contains 13 residues. Per germline, CDR1 LGHDT and CDR2 YNNKEL (reference sequence). CDR3 nucleotides: TGTGCCAGCAGCCACACGTCCCCCGACGAGCAGTACTTC. It codes for CASSHTSPDEQYF.

The genes are TRBV10-3 and TRBJ2-5; D possibly uses TRBD1 or TRBD2 (5 bases each). Germline V CDR1 and CDR2: ENHRY, SYGVKD. The V and J ends lost 2 bases and 5 bases respectively, with 12 bases between them. The CDR3 contains 14 residues. CDR3 loop: CAISEQGRVETQYF. The CDR3 DNA reads as TGTGCCATCAGTGAGCAGGGACGGGTCGAGACCCAGTACTTC.

The chain joins TRBV5-6 to TRBJ2-7; no definite D call. Deletions cut 3 bases from V and 2 bases from J, with 12 bases between. Germline lookup yields CDR1 SGHDT and CDR2 YYEEEE. There are 14 residues in the CDR3. CDR3 nucleotide sequence: TGTGCCAGCAGCTCAACTAAGTTGGCCTACGAGCAGTACTTC. Translating it yields CASSSTKLAYEQYF.

This clonotype was picked up a small number of times. This chain connects TRBV23-1 to TRBJ2-7; possibly TRBD1 or TRBD2 for D (6 bases each). TRBV23-1 is filed as an ORF, its function uncertain. This CDR3 is 16 amino acids long. Trimming removed 0 bases at V and 2 bases at J, with 14 bases between. In nucleotides, the CDR3 is TGCGCCAGCAGTCAATCGAGGGGGGAGTTTACCTACGAGCAGTACTTC. This sequence encodes CASSQSRGEFTYEQYF.

The V gene is TRBV6-8, the J gene TRBJ1-1; 7 nucleotides match TRBD1. The V gene's germline CDR1 is MNHGY and CDR2 SAAAGT. With 4 bases clipped from V and 1 base from J, the junction kept 3 bases outside the gene matches. This CDR3 is 14 amino acids long. Written as DNA, the CDR3 is TGTGCCAGCAGTTTCAGGGGGGAGAACACTGAAGCTTTCTTT. Translating gives CASSFRGENTEAFF.

In DNA form, the CDR3 reads TGTGCCACCCAAGCCGCTGGGGGGCCCGAGACCCAGTACTTC. This encodes CATQAAGGPETQYF. The genes are TRBV19 and TRBJ2-5, with D perhaps matching TRBD1 or TRBD2 (6 bases each). This CDR3 comprises 14 residues. Trimming took off 10 bases at V and 5 bases at J, with 20 bases between the two ends. CDR1 and CDR2 (germline): LNHDA, SQIVND (reference sequence).

The CDR3 here is CASSLGGENIQYF. DNA of the CDR3: TGTGCCAGCAGCTTAGGGGGGGAAAACATTCAGTACTTC. The J gene is TRBJ2-4, the V gene TRBV11-3, with D maybe TRBD2 (6 bases). V lost 1 base and J 5 bases, leaving 6 bases between the germline ends. Looked up from germline, CDR1 is SGHNT and CDR2 is YENEEA. There are 13 residues in the CDR3. The full variable domain, in which reference TRBV11-3 and TRBJ2-4 provide the parts outside the CDR3, is EAGVVQSPRYKIIEKKQPVAFWCNPISGHNTLYWYLQNLGQGPELLIRYENEEAVDDSQLPKDRFSAERLKGVDSTLKIQPAELGDSAVYLCASSLGGENIQYFGAGTRLSVL.

The chain combines TRBV30 with TRBJ2-1; 12 bases are a match to TRBD2. The germline gives CDR1 GTSNPN, CDR2 SVGIG (reference sequence). The CDR3 runs 15 residues. V was clipped by 0 bases and J by 8 bases; unmatched bases: 5. The CDR3 coding sequence is TGTGCCTGGAGTGTACGGACTAGCGGGGCCCATGAGCAGTTCTTC. Amino acid sequence: CAWSVRTSGAHEQFF. The variable domain in full, completed from reference TRBV30 and TRBJ2-1, reads SQTIHQWPATLVQPVGSPLSLECTVEGTSNPNLYWYRQAAGRGLQLLFYSVGIGQISSEVPQNLSASRPQDRQFILSSKKLLLSDSGFYLCAWSVRTSGAHEQFFGPGTRLTVL.

This chain connects TRBV20-1 to TRBJ1-6; D might be TRBD1 (5 bases). The germline CDR1 and CDR2 sequences are DFQATT and SNEGSKA (reference sequence). Trimming cost V 1 base and J 7 bases, with 17 bases left between them. The CDR3 contains 16 residues. DNA of the CDR3: TGCAGTGCTAGAGGGAACCGGGACGGGGGGAATTCACCCCTCCACTTT. Amino acids: CSARGNRDGGNSPLHF.